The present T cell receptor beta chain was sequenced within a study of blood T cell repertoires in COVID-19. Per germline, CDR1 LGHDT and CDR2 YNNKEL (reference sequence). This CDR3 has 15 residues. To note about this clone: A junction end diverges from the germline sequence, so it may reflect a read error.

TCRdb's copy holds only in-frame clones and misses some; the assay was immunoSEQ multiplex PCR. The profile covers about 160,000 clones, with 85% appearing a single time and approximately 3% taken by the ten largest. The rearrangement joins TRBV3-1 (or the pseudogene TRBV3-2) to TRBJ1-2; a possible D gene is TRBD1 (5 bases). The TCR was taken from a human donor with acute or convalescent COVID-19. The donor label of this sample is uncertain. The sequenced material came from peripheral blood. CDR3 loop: CASSQVPQGAGGYTF. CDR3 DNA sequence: TGTGCCAGCAGTCAAGTGCCCCAGGGCGCTGGCGGCTACACCTTC.